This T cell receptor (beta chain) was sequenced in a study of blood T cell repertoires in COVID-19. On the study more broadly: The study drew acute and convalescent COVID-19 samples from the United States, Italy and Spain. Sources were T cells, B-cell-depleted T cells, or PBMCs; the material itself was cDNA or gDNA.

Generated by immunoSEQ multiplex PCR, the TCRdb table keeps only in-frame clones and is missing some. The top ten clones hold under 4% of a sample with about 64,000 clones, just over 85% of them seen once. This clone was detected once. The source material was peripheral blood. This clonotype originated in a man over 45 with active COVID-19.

This CDR3 is CASMQGQGYHEQYF. The CDR3 nucleotides read TGTGCCAGTATGCAGGGACAGGGGTACCACGAGCAGTACTTC. This chain links TRBV19 with TRBJ2-7; 10 bases are a match to TRBD1. Germline CDR1 and CDR2: LNHDA and SQIVND (reference sequence). The CDR3 totals 14 residues. J was trimmed by 5 bases and V by 7 bases; bases with no gene match: 8.